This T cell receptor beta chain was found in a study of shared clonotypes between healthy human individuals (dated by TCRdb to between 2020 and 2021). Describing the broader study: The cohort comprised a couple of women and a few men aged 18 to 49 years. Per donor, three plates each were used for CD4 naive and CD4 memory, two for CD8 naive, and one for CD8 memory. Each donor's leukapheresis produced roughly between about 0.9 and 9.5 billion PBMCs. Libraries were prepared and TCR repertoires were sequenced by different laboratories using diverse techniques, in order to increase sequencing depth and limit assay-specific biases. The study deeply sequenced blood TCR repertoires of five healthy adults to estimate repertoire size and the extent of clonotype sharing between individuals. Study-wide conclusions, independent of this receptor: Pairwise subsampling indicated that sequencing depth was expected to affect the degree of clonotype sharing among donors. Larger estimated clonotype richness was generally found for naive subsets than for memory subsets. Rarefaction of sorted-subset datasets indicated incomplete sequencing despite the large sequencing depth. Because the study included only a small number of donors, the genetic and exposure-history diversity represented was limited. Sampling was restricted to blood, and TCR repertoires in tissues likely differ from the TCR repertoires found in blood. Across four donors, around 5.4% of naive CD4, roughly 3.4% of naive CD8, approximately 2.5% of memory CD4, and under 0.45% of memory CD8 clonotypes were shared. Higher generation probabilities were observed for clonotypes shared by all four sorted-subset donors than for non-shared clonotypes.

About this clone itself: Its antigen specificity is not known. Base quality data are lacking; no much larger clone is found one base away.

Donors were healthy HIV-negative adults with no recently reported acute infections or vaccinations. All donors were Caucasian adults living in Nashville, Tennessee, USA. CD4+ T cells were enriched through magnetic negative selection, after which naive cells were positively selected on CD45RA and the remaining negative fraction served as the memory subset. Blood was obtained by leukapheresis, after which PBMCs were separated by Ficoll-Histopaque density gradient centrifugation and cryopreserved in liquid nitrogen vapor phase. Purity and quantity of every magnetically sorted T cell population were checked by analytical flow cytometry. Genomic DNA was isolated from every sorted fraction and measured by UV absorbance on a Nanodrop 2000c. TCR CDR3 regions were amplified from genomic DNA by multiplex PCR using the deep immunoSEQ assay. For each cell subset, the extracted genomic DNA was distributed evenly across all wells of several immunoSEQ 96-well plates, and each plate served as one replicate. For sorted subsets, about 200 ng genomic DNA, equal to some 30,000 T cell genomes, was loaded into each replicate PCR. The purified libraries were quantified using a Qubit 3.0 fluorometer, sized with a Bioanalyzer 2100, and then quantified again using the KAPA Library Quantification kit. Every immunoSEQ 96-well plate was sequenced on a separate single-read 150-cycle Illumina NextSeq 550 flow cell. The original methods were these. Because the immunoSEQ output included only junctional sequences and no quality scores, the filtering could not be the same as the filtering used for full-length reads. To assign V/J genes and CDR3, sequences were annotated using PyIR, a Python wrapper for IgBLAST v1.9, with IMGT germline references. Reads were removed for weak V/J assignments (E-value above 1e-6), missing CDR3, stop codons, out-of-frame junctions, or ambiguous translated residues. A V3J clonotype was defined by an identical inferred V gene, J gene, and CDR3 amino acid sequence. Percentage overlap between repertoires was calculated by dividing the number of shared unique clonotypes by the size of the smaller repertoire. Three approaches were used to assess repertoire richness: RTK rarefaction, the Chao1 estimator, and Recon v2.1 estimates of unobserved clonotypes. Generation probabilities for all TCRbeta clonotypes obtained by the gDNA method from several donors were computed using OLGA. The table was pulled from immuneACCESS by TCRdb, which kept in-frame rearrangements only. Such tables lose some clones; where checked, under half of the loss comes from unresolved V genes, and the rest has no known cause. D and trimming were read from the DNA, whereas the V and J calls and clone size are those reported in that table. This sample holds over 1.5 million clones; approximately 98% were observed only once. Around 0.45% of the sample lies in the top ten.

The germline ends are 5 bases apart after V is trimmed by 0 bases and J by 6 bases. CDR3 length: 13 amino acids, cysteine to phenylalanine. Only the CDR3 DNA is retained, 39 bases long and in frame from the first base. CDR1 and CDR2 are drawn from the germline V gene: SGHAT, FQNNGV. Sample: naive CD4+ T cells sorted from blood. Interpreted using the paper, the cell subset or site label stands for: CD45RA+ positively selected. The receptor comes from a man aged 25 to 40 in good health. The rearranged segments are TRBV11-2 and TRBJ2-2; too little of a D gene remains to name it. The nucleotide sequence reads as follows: TGTGCCAGCAGCTTAGATCTCGCCGGGGAGCTGTTTTTT. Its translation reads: CASSLDLAGELFF.